The 23 T cell receptor beta chains given below trace back to one sample, sequenced in a study of blood T cell repertoires in COVID-19. The table came from immunoSEQ multiplex PCR; TCRdb's copy has only in-frame clones and leaves some out. The table records hundreds of thousands of clones, 65% to 85% of them present only once. Source material: peripheral blood. Receptor source: a woman in her thirties with COVID-19, enrolled during active disease.

The J gene is TRBJ1-3, the V gene TRBV30; D possibly corresponds to TRBD1 (6 bases). The V and J ends lost 1 base and 0 bases respectively, with 13 bases between them. Germline V gene data show CDR1 as GTSNPN and CDR2 as SVGIG (reference sequence). This CDR3 spans 16 amino acids. The CDR3 spells CAWSGGRGSSGNTIYF. DNA for the CDR3: TGTGCCTGGAGTGGGGGCAGGGGATCCTCTGGAAACACCATATATTTT.

V and J are TRBV6-5 and TRBJ2-3; no clear D gene. The CDR3 contains 16 residues. V dropped 0 bases and J dropped 2 bases, with 12 bases sitting between them. Germline V lookup: CDR1 MNHEY, CDR2 SVGAGI. The CDR3 DNA reads as TGTGCCAGCAGTTACTCGGGTAGCATCCTCACAGATACGCAGTATTTT. Residues: CASSYSGSILTDTQYF.

The chain is built from TRBV10-1 and TRBJ2-5; TRBD2 aligns across 8 bases. CDR1 is WNHNN, CDR2 SYGVQD, per germline (reference sequence). V shed 8 bases, J shed 4 bases, and the junction held 12 bases outside the gene matches. This CDR3 is built from 15 residues. CDR3 region: CASGVSIRGGETQYF. CDR3 coding DNA: TGCGCCAGCGGAGTGTCGATTCGGGGGGGAGAGACCCAGTACTTC.

This clone has a single count. The chain employs TRBV15 and TRBJ2-1; no firm D call. CDR3 size: 15 residues. The V end was cut by 0 bases, the J end by 1 base, with 7 bases between. Germline CDR1 reads LNHNV; CDR2 reads YYDKDF (reference sequence). The CDR3 sequence is CATSRDSGSYNEQFF. In nucleotides, the CDR3 is TGTGCCACCAGCAGAGATTCGGGTTCCTACAATGAGCAGTTCTTC.

The chain links TRBV5-1 to TRBJ2-7; a weak D match, TRBD2 (6 bases). Trimming shortened V by 3 bases and J by 1 base, and 11 bases separated the two germline ends. The CDR3 extends over 14 amino acids. CDR1 is SGHRS, CDR2 YFSETQ, per germline. CDR3: CASSYGTGSYEQYF. The CDR3 nucleotides are TGCGCCAGCAGCTATGGGACTGGGTCCTACGAGCAGTACTTC.

This clone was counted once. The chain carries TRBV6-5 and TRBJ2-1; tentative D call: TRBD2 (5 bases). The CDR3 sequence is 10 residues long. Germline V gene sequence: CDR1 MNHEY, CDR2 SVGAGI. Trimming pared 8 bases from V and 11 bases from J, leaving 10 bases between. The CDR3: CASGAAKQFF. The CDR3, as DNA: TGTGCCAGCGGAGCGGCAAAGCAGTTCTTC.

This chain joins TRBV13 and TRBJ1-4, with a weak D call TRBD1 (6 bases). Germline V lookup: CDR1 PRHDT, CDR2 FYEKMQ (reference sequence). The V gene lost 6 bases and the J gene lost 8 bases, with 22 bases spanning the gap. CDR3 length equals 16 residues. The CDR3 reads CASSFITTGNWEKLFF. Here the CDR3 DNA reads TGTGCCAGCAGTTTTATTACCACAGGGAATTGGGAAAAACTGTTTTTT. The full variable domain, rest sourced from reference TRBV13 and TRBJ1-4, is AAGVIQSPRHLIKEKRETATLKCYPIPRHDTVYWYQQGPGQDPQFLISFYEKMQSDKGSIPDRFSAQQFSDYHSELNMSSLELGDSALYFCASSFITTGNWEKLFFGSGTQLSVL.

The rearrangement uses TRBV5-4 and TRBJ2-6; TRBD1 agrees at 9 bases. This CDR3 contains 16 residues. J lost 0 bases, V lost 5 bases, and 3 bases had no gene match. The germline CDR1 and CDR2 sequences are SGHNT and YYREEE (reference sequence). Here the CDR3 reads CASRRQGDSGANVLTF. The CDR3 nucleotides are TGTGCCAGCAGACGACAGGGGGACTCTGGGGCCAACGTCCTGACTTTC.

CDR3 bases: TGCGCCAGCAGCTGGGGGACAGGGGGATCCTACGAGCAGTACTTC. This codes for CASSWGTGGSYEQYF. The chain couples TRBV5-1 to TRBJ2-7, with 11 bases lining up with TRBD1. CDR3 length: 15 residues. With 3 bases clipped from V and 1 base from J, the junction kept 3 bases outside the gene matches. Germline CDR1 and CDR2: SGHRS and YFSETQ.

The chain links TRBV29-1 to TRBJ2-5, with TRBD2 matching over 11 bases. After removal of 6 bases from V and 2 bases from J, the junction contained 5 bases not matched to a gene. The CDR3 sequence is 14 residues long. Germline V gives CDR1 SQVTM, CDR2 ANQGSEA. As DNA, the CDR3 is TGCAGCGTCGACGGGACTAGCGGTCAAGAGACCCAGTACTTC. Its protein product is CSVDGTSGQETQYF.

The V call is TRBV21-1, the J call TRBJ2-5; the table's D call, TRBD1, has no DNA check behind it. TRBV21-1 corresponds to a pseudogene. The CDR3 covers 18 residues. The DNA of the CDR3 is TGTGCCAGCAGCTTCCGCAGAGGTCGGGACAGGGGTCAAGAGACCCAGTACTTC. Its protein is CASSFRRGRDRGQETQYF.

The chain couples TRBV10-3 to TRBJ1-1; D is unresolved. V was clipped by 7 bases and J by 3 bases, with 12 bases between them. Germline CDR1 reads ENHRY; CDR2 reads SYGVKD. CDR3 size: 13 residues. CDR3 region: CAITAVRDTEAFF. In DNA, the CDR3 is TGTGCCATCACCGCGGTGAGGGACACTGAAGCTTTCTTT.

The chain carries TRBV5-4 and TRBJ2-5, with 11 bases fitting TRBD1. After removal of 4 bases from V and 6 bases from J, the junction contained 20 bases not matched to a gene. Per the germline V gene, CDR1 is SGHNT and CDR2 is YYREEE (reference sequence). CDR3 length equals 19 residues. This CDR3 is CASSPMNNKRTGGWQTQYF. DNA of the CDR3: TGTGCCAGCAGCCCGATGAACAACAAGAGGACAGGGGGCTGGCAGACCCAGTACTTC.

The chain uses TRBV5-4 and TRBJ1-2; D may be TRBD1 (5 bases). The germline V gene encodes CDR1 SGHNT and CDR2 YYREEE (reference sequence). This CDR3 is 13 amino acids long. The V end was cut by 4 bases, the J end by 2 bases, with 9 bases between. In nucleotides, the CDR3 is TGTGCCAGCAGCGTCGACAGCAACTATGGCTACACCTTC. Amino acids: CASSVDSNYGYTF. Full variable domain (remainder filled in from reference TRBV5-4 and TRBJ1-2): ETGVTQSPTHLIKTRGQQVTLRCSSQSGHNTVSWYQQALGQGPQFIFQYYREEENGRGNFPPRFSGLQFPNYSSELNVNALELDDSALYLCASSVDSNYGYTFGSGTRLTVV.

The CDR3: CASTRDRGTDTQYF. CDR3 sequence (DNA): TGTGCCAGCACCCGGGACAGGGGCACAGATACGCAGTATTTT. J is TRBJ2-3 and V is TRBV5-4, with 9 bases that match TRBD1. This CDR3 region has 14 residues. Germline CDR1 and CDR2: SGHNT and YYREEE (reference sequence). V lost 6 bases, J lost 1 base, and 3 bases stayed unmatched.

V usage is TRBV5-4 and J usage is TRBJ1-4; D gene uncertain. With 4 bases removed from V and 6 bases from J, the gap between germline ends came to 10 bases. The CDR3 length is 13 residues. Germline V CDR1 and CDR2: SGHNT, YYREEE (reference sequence). The CDR3 DNA follows: TGTGCCAGCAGCGCCGACAAGCATGAAAAACTGTTTTTT. Protein product: CASSADKHEKLFF.

This chain links TRBV4-1 with TRBJ2-1; TRBD2 is a possible D gene (7 bases). The length of the CDR3 is 14 residues. Between the trimmed V and J ends, which lost 8 bases and 8 bases, there was a span of 19 bases. Germline assignment: CDR1 MGHRA and CDR2 YSYEKL. DNA for the CDR3: TGCGCCAGCCGGGAACGGGGGGCCCCCCATGAGCAGTTCTTC. Encoded protein: CASRERGAPHEQFF.

Only one count was recorded for this clone. The V call is TRBV2, the J call TRBJ2-1; 11 bases are shared with TRBD2. Germline V gene data show CDR1 as SNHLY and CDR2 as FYNNEI. J was trimmed by 3 bases and V by 1 base; bases with no gene match: 2. The CDR3 loop spans 16 amino acids. For the CDR3, the DNA is TGTGCCAGCAGTGAAGGGCTAGCGGGGGGCTACAATGAGCAGTTCTTC. This sequence encodes CASSEGLAGGYNEQFF.

The CDR3 DNA reads TGTGCCGCCCGGGACAGTCTTAATGAAAAACTGTTTTTT. Its protein is CAARDSLNEKLFF. J is TRBJ1-4 and V is TRBV10-3; TRBD1 aligns across 7 bases. Trimming took 11 bases from V and 4 from J; bases not matched to a gene: 7. Germline assignment: CDR1 ENHRY and CDR2 SYGVKD. This CDR3 has 13 amino acids.

CDR3 nucleotides: TGTGCCAGCAGCTCCGGGGGAAGCGGCACTAACTATGGCTACACCTTC. Translating it yields CASSSGGSGTNYGYTF. This chain links TRBV7-9 with TRBJ1-2, with D possibly TRBD1 on 5 matching bases. The germline V and J ends were trimmed by 4 bases and 0 bases, with 15 bases remaining between them. The CDR3 totals 16 residues. The germline CDR1 and CDR2 sequences are SEHNR and FQNEAQ (reference sequence).

The V gene is TRBV18, the J gene TRBJ2-5; D ambiguous. Germline loops: CDR1 KGHSH, CDR2 LQKENI. V lost 1 base and J lost 4, with 13 bases in between. The CDR3 sequence is 15 residues long. The CDR3 loop is CASSPRLGAAETQYF. CDR3 in DNA: TGTGCCAGCTCACCACGCCTGGGCGCAGCAGAGACCCAGTACTTC.

This chain links TRBV30 with TRBJ2-7, with 7 bases lining up with TRBD2. V dropped 0 bases and J dropped 4; count of bases not matched to a gene: 6. The CDR3 consists of 14 residues. Germline CDR1 is GTSNPN and CDR2 is SVGIG (reference sequence). The CDR3 DNA reads TGTGCCTGGAGTGTACATGGGGGGGGTTACGAGCAGTACTTC. It codes for CAWSVHGGGYEQYF. Variable domain in full (rest from reference TRBV30 and TRBJ2-7): SQTIHQWPATLVQPVGSPLSLECTVEGTSNPNLYWYRQAAGRGLQLLFYSVGIGQISSEVPQNLSASRPQDRQFILSSKKLLLSDSGFYLCAWSVHGGGYEQYFGPGTRLTVT.

CDR3: CASSQRGGMGEGNTIYF. The CDR3 coding sequence is TGTGCCAGCAGCCAGAGGGGAGGCATGGGAGAGGGAAACACCATATATTTT. The rearrangement joins TRBV4-2 to TRBJ1-3; maybe TRBD1 (5 bases). The V gene lost 3 bases and the J gene lost 4 bases, with 19 bases spanning the gap. In germline, CDR1 is LGHNA, CDR2 YNFKEQ. The CDR3 loop spans 17 amino acids.